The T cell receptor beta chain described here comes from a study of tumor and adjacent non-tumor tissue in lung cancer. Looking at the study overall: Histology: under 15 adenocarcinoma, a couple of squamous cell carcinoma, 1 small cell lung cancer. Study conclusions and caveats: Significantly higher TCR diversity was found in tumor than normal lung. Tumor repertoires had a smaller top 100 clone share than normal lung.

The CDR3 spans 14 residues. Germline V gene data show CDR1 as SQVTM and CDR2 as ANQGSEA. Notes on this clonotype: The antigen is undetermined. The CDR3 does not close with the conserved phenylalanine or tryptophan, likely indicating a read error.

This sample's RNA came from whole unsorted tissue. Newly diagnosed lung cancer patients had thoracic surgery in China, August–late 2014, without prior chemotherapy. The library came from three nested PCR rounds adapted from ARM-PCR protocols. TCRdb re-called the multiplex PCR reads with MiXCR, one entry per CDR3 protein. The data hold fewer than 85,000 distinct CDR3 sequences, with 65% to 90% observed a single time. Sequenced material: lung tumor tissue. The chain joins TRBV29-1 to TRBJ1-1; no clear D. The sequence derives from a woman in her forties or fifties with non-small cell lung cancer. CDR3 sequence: CSVDHGLMNIEAFL. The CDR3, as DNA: TGCAGCGTAGATCACGGCCTTATGAACATTGAAGCTTTCCTT.